Shown below are 11 T cell receptor beta chains from a single sample sequenced in a study of blood T cell repertoires in COVID-19. Using immunoSEQ multiplex PCR, the repertoire was profiled, and TCRdb retains in-frame clones only, with some absent. The sample has 260,000 or so clones; about 87% are singletons. The sample taken for sequencing was PBMCs or T cells enriched from blood (not recorded which). The receptors derive from a woman in her twenties or thirties with acute COVID-19.

V and J are TRBV5-1 and TRBJ2-6; D possibly corresponds to TRBD1 (6 bases). The length of the CDR3 is 15 residues. The V end was cut by 4 bases, the J end by 0 bases, with 8 bases between. Germline V gene sequence: CDR1 SGHRS, CDR2 YFSETQ. This CDR3 is CASSPQGSGANVLTF. The CDR3 DNA is TGCGCCAGCAGCCCACAGGGCTCTGGGGCCAACGTCCTGACTTTC. The whole variable domain, filled in from reference TRBV5-1 and TRBJ2-6, reads KAGVTQTPRYLIKTRGQQVTLSCSPISGHRSVSWYQQTPGQGLQFLFEYFSETQRNKGNFPGRFSGRQFSNSRSEMNVSTLELGDSALYLCASSPQGSGANVLTFGAGSRLTVL.

V and J are TRBV13 and TRBJ1-2; D unresolved. The CDR3 runs 15 residues. The germline CDR1 and CDR2 sequences are PRHDT and FYEKMQ (reference sequence). The V gene lost 0 bases and the J gene lost 5 bases, with 13 bases spanning the gap. The CDR3 loop is CASSLGQRARYGYTF. DNA for the CDR3: TGTGCCAGCAGCTTAGGACAGCGGGCTCGTTATGGCTACACCTTC.

The chain combines TRBV9 with TRBJ1-4; unclear D gene. The CDR3 loop spans 15 amino acids. V lost 0 bases, J lost 0 bases, and 6 bases lay in between. Looked up from germline, CDR1 is SGDLS and CDR2 is YYNGEE. The CDR3 is CASSVDIATNEKLFF. The DNA for the CDR3 is TGTGCCAGCAGCGTAGATATTGCAACTAATGAAAAACTGTTTTTT.

The chain couples TRBV5-1 to TRBJ2-5, with TRBD2 matching 8 bases. This CDR3 spans 16 amino acids. Germline CDR1 SGHRS, CDR2 YFSETQ. With 4 bases clipped from V and 2 bases from J, the junction kept 10 bases outside the gene matches. CDR3 loop: CASSILSGVLQETQYF. CDR3 sequence (DNA): TGCGCCAGCAGCATCCTTAGCGGGGTCCTTCAAGAGACCCAGTACTTC. Looking up the rest from reference TRBV5-1 and TRBJ2-5 gives the full variable domain: KAGVTQTPRYLIKTRGQQVTLSCSPISGHRSVSWYQQTPGQGLQFLFEYFSETQRNKGNFPGRFSGRQFSNSRSEMNVSTLELGDSALYLCASSILSGVLQETQYFGPGTRLLVL.

The V call is TRBV29-1, the J call TRBJ1-1; 9 bases match TRBD1. V shed 5 bases, J shed 1 base, and the junction held 2 bases outside the gene matches. There are 13 residues in the CDR3. Germline assignment: CDR1 SQVTM and CDR2 ANQGSEA. The CDR3 loop is CSVPGQGNTEAFF. In nucleotides, the CDR3 is TGCAGCGTTCCGGGACAGGGGAACACTGAAGCTTTCTTT.

The V call is TRBV10-2, the J call TRBJ1-6; D might be TRBD1 (6 bases). Germline V lookup: CDR1 WSHSY, CDR2 SAAADI. The CDR3 is made up of 14 amino acids. The V end was cut by 6 bases, the J end by 6 bases, with 12 bases between. The DNA of the CDR3 is TGCGCCAGCAGGGGGGGGACAACTAATTCACCCCTCCACTTT. Its protein is CASRGGTTNSPLHF.

The chain recombines TRBV7-2 with TRBJ2-7; 7 nucleotides align to TRBD2. V was pared by 1 base and J by 7 bases, with 4 bases of the junction left unmatched. The germline gives CDR1 SGHTA, CDR2 FQGNSA. The CDR3 is 13 amino acids. CDR3 sequence reads: CASSLEDGGEQYF. In nucleotides, the CDR3 is TGTGCCAGCAGCTTAGAAGACGGGGGGGAGCAGTACTTC.

The rearrangement joins TRBV18 to TRBJ2-7, with D perhaps TRBD1 (6 bases). Trimming stripped 6 bases from V and 4 bases from J, with 16 bases between. CDR1 and CDR2 from the germline V gene are KGHSH and LQKENI. CDR3 length equals 14 residues. CDR3 DNA sequence: TGTGCCAGCTCCCCCCGGACAGAACTTTACGAGCAGTACTTC. Translating gives CASSPRTELYEQYF.

The genes are TRBV6-5 and TRBJ2-2, with D maybe TRBD2 (5 bases). There are 13 residues in the CDR3. V gave up 7 bases and J gave up 4 bases, with 10 bases separating them. Looked up from germline, CDR1 is MNHEY and CDR2 is SVGAGI. The chain's CDR3 is CASNGGGTGELFF. The CDR3 DNA reads as TGTGCCAGCAACGGCGGAGGCACCGGGGAGCTGTTTTTT.

The chain recombines TRBV19 with TRBJ1-4; D gene unclear. V gave up 5 bases and J gave up 7 bases, with 11 bases separating them. The CDR3 spans 13 residues. Germline V CDR1 and CDR2: LNHDA, SQIVND (reference sequence). The CDR3 DNA is TGTGCCAGTAGTCAGCGGGAGGCTGAAAAACTGTTTTTT. Protein: CASSQREAEKLFF.

On this clone: This CDR3 is also generated by other DNA sequences in the sample. This chain joins TRBV13 and TRBJ2-7; D gene ambiguous. There are 12 residues in the CDR3. V lost 3 bases and J 0 bases, leaving 3 bases between the germline ends. Germline CDR1 reads PRHDT; CDR2 reads FYEKMQ (reference sequence). CDR3 sequence: CASSLSSYEQYF. CDR3 DNA sequence: TGTGCCAGCAGCTTGAGCTCCTACGAGCAGTACTTC. Based on the CDR3 plus reference TRBV13 and TRBJ2-7, the full variable domain is AAGVIQSPRHLIKEKRETATLKCYPIPRHDTVYWYQQGPGQDPQFLISFYEKMQSDKGSIPDRFSAQQFSDYHSELNMSSLELGDSALYFCASSLSSYEQYFGPGTRLTVT.